Listed here are 29 T cell receptor beta chains from one sample, sequenced in a study of shared clonotypes between healthy human individuals. The method was immunoSEQ multiplex PCR; TCRdb's version includes in-frame clones alone and lacks a portion of them. The data contain hundreds of thousands of clones, 60% to 75% of them singletons. The sample comprised memory CD4+ T cells sorted from blood. Stated subset: CD45RA-negative fraction. The origin of the receptors is a woman between 25 and 40 years old in good health.

The genes are TRBV28 and TRBJ2-7; 8 bases are a match to TRBD1. Germline assignment: CDR1 MDHEN and CDR2 SYDVKM. V lost 5 bases, J lost 0 bases, and 3 bases stayed unmatched. This CDR3 is built from 14 residues. The CDR3 sequence: CASSPGGTSYEQYF. CDR3 sequence (DNA): TGTGCCAGCAGTCCAGGGGGCACCTCCTACGAGCAGTACTTC.

About this clone itself: The same CDR3 can be traced to other DNA sequences in this sample. This CDR3 is CASSLDRGSYNEQFF. The CDR3 DNA follows: TGTGCCAGCAGCCTAGACAGGGGCTCCTACAATGAGCAGTTCTTC. The genes are TRBV7-3 and TRBJ2-1, with 8 positions matching TRBD1. Germline lookup yields CDR1 SGHTA and CDR2 FQGTGA. This CDR3 spans 15 amino acids. J lost 0 bases, V lost 5 bases, and 3 bases had no gene match.

V and J are TRBV5-1 and TRBJ1-1; D is unresolved. Germline lookup yields CDR1 SGHRS and CDR2 YFSETQ. The V end was cut by 0 bases, the J end by 1 base, with 13 bases between. There are 16 residues in the CDR3. CDR3 loop: CASSLDGIWGNTEAFF. CDR3 bases: TGCGCCAGCAGCTTGGACGGGATCTGGGGGAACACTGAAGCTTTCTTT.

This clone was seen a single time. The chain uses TRBV28 and TRBJ1-1; D gene unclear. Germline CDR1 and CDR2: MDHEN and SYDVKM. Trimming cost V 2 bases and J 3 bases, with 10 bases left between them. CDR3 length equals 14 residues. DNA of the CDR3: TGTGCCAGCAGTTTAGTCGACCCCCACACTGAAGCTTTCTTT. Its translation: CASSLVDPHTEAFF.

This clone was seen a few times. The sample holds other DNA sequences that translate to the same CDR3. The V call is TRBV29-1, the J call TRBJ2-5, with 11 bases identical to TRBD1. Unmatched junction bases numbered 4, after V lost 6 bases and J lost 4 bases. The CDR3 contains 13 residues. Germline V gene lookup returns CDR1 SQVTM and CDR2 ANQGSEA. For the CDR3, the DNA is TGCAGCGTATCCGGGACAGGGGGAGAGACCCAGTACTTC. Translated, it gives CSVSGTGGETQYF. Drawing the rest from reference TRBV29-1 and TRBJ2-5, the complete variable domain is SAVISQKPSRDICQRGTSLTIQCQVDSQVTMMFWYRQQPGQSLTLIATANQGSEATYESGFVIDKFPISRPNLTFSTLTVSNMSPEDSSIYLCSVSGTGGETQYFGPGTRLLVL.

The chain couples TRBV6-5 to TRBJ1-2; no reliable D call. CDR3 length equals 11 residues. Germline assignment: CDR1 MNHEY and CDR2 SVGAGI. Trimming stripped 5 bases from V and 4 bases from J, with 5 bases between. CDR3 nucleotides: TGTGCCAGCAGTCCCGGCTATGGCTACACCTTC. Translation gives CASSPGYGYTF.

The gene calls are TRBV6-4 and TRBJ1-5, with 9 bases fitting TRBD1. The V gene end was trimmed by 10 bases and the J gene end by 6 bases; junction bases not matched to a gene: 28. Germline-derived CDR1 and CDR2 are MRHNA and SNTAGT. The CDR3 length is 20 residues. CDR3 sequence (DNA): TGTGCCAAACAACAAATACAACCGGGACAGGGTGTCTTTGTCGGTCAGCCCCAGCATTTT. Its protein is CAKQQIQPGQGVFVGQPQHF.

Comments on this clone: This sequence may be a read error, since a much larger clone differs from it by one base. The V and J genes are TRBV18 and TRBJ2-5; 7 bases map to TRBD2. Germline V gene data show CDR1 as KGHSH and CDR2 as LQKENI. The CDR3 runs to 18 residues. Losses at the gene ends were 1 base for V and 3 bases for J; bases not matched to a gene: 14. The CDR3 here is CASSPRFTSENIKETQYF. DNA for the CDR3: TGTGCCAGCTCACCACGCTTTACTAGCGAGAACATAAAAGAGACCCAGTACTTC.

This clone was seen ten or more times. The rearrangement links TRBV27 to TRBJ1-1; D remains ambiguous. CDR1 MNHEY and CDR2 SMNVEV come from the germline V gene (reference sequence). This CDR3 region has 16 residues. Trimming took 4 bases from V and 0 from J, leaving 15 bases between them. The CDR3, as DNA: TGTGCCAGCAGTTCCTCCCCCTCGGGCCTGAACACTGAAGCTTTCTTT. Translation gives CASSSSPSGLNTEAFF.

This clone was recorded once. V usage is TRBV18 and J usage is TRBJ2-1; D remains ambiguous. Deletions cut 3 bases from V and 6 bases from J, with 9 bases between. The CDR3 consists of 13 residues. From germline, CDR1 is KGHSH and CDR2 LQKENI. CDR3 region: CASSPIAGNEQFF. CDR3 DNA sequence: TGTGCCAGCTCACCCATAGCAGGCAATGAGCAGTTCTTC.

The chain uses TRBV6-1 and TRBJ2-1; D ambiguous. The CDR3 extends over 14 amino acids. V was shortened by 6 bases and J by 2 bases, with 11 bases between the two germline ends. Germline V lookup: CDR1 MNHNS, CDR2 SASEGT. In DNA form, the CDR3 reads TGTGCCAGCAGACTACCTTTCACCTACAATGAGCAGTTCTTC. It translates to CASRLPFTYNEQFF.

The chain has TRBV28 and TRBJ1-2, with a possible D match to TRBD1 (6 bases). CDR3 length: 12 amino acids. Per germline, CDR1 MDHEN and CDR2 SYDVKM. With 7 bases removed from V and 6 bases from J, the gap between germline ends came to 12 bases. For the CDR3, the DNA is TGTGCCAGCAAGAACAGGGAAGATGGCTACACCTTC. Translating it yields CASKNREDGYTF.

The genes are TRBV14 and TRBJ1-2; D is unresolved. The germline gives CDR1 SGHDN, CDR2 FVKESK. The CDR3 totals 14 residues. Trimming removed 1 base at V and 2 bases at J, with 8 bases between. The CDR3 protein is CASSQVSENYGYTF. For the CDR3, the DNA is TGTGCCAGCAGCCAAGTAAGCGAAAACTATGGCTACACCTTC.

Worth noting for this clone: A much bigger clone sits one base away, suggesting this may be a read error. The chain combines TRBV9 with TRBJ1-1; D gene ambiguous. The CDR3 loop spans 13 amino acids. V gave up 3 bases and J gave up 3 bases, with 9 bases separating them. Germline V gene lookup returns CDR1 SGDLS and CDR2 YYNGEE. CDR3 coding DNA: TGTGCCAGCAGCGCACAGAGACACACTGAAGCTTTCTTT. Protein: CASSAQRHTEAFF. The whole variable domain, remainder taken from reference TRBV9 and TRBJ1-1, is DSGVTQTPKHLITATGQRVTLRCSPRSGDLSVYWYQQSLDQGLQFLIQYYNGEERAKGNILERFSAQQFPDLHSELNLSSLELGDSALYFCASSAQRHTEAFFGQGTRLTVV.

Regarding this clone: Other DNA sequences in the same sample also yield this CDR3. The CDR3 nucleotides read TGTGCCACCAGCAGAGCTGACAGCTTGAACACTGAAGCTTTCTTT. Amino acids: CATSRADSLNTEAFF. The genes are TRBV15 and TRBJ1-1; the D gene is possibly TRBD1 (5 bases). CDR3 length: 15 amino acids. Germline V gene sequence: CDR1 LNHNV, CDR2 YYDKDF (reference sequence). V was clipped by 1 base and J by 0 bases, with 9 bases between them.

The rearrangement links TRBV28 to TRBJ1-2; no clear D. Trimming took off 6 bases at V and 8 bases at J, with 22 bases between the two ends. The CDR3 spans 15 residues. Germline V gives CDR1 MDHEN, CDR2 SYDVKM. The CDR3 is CASSSHSGGASGYTF. The CDR3 DNA follows: TGTGCCAGCAGCTCCCACTCCGGCGGTGCCAGCGGCTACACCTTC.

V and J are TRBV7-6 and TRBJ2-7, with D perhaps given as TRBD1 or TRBD2 (5 bases each). V was pared by 5 bases and J by 3 bases, with 17 bases between. CDR1 is SGHVS, CDR2 FNYEAQ, per germline. The CDR3 sequence is 15 residues long. The CDR3 region is CASSRTPGTDYEQYF. For the CDR3, the DNA is TGTGCCAGCAGCCGTACCCCCGGGACGGACTACGAGCAGTACTTC.

This clone appeared once. CDR3: CASSLGVGTGNYEQYF. For the CDR3, the DNA is TGTGCCAGCAGCTTGGGAGTCGGGACAGGGAACTACGAGCAGTACTTC. The gene calls are TRBV5-8 and TRBJ2-7, with 9 bases matching TRBD1. The CDR3 length is 16 residues. Germline V CDR1 and CDR2: SGHTS, YDEGEE. V was clipped by 0 bases and J by 3 bases; unmatched bases: 7.

The chain uses TRBV6-6 and TRBJ2-7; 8 nucleotides agree with TRBD2. Germline CDR1 is MNHNY and CDR2 is SVGAGI (reference sequence). J was trimmed by 0 bases and V by 6 bases; bases with no gene match: 10. This CDR3 comprises 16 residues. CDR3 protein: CASRSGRGGDSYEQYF. The CDR3 coding sequence is TGTGCCAGCAGGTCCGGGAGGGGGGGGGACTCCTACGAGCAGTACTTC.

The chain carries TRBV7-3 and TRBJ2-7; TRBD1 aligns across 7 bases. The CDR3 is 14 residues long. Germline values: CDR1 SGHTA, CDR2 FQGTGA. V lost 5 bases and J lost 7; bases outside the gene matches: 11. The CDR3 sequence: CASSEPAHRGEQYF. CDR3 bases: TGTGCCAGCAGCGAACCTGCCCACAGGGGTGAGCAGTACTTC. Filled out from reference TRBV7-3 and TRBJ2-7, the complete variable domain reads GAGVSQTPSNKVTEKGKYVELRCDPISGHTALYWYRQSLGQGPEFLIYFQGTGAADDSGLPNDRFFAVRPEGSVSTLKIQRTERGDSAVYLCASSEPAHRGEQYFGPGTRLTVT.

The rearrangement joins TRBV6-5 to TRBJ2-2, with unresolved D. Germline CDR1 reads MNHEY; CDR2 reads SVGAGI. CDR3 length: 12 residues. Deletions cut 4 bases from V and 8 bases from J, with 8 bases between. The CDR3 reads CASSSPRGELFF. CDR3 in DNA: TGTGCCAGCAGTTCACCCCGGGGGGAGCTGTTTTTT.

V gene TRBV6-6 combines with J gene TRBJ2-7; perhaps TRBD2 as D (5 bases). The germline CDR1 and CDR2 sequences are MNHNY and SVGAGI (reference sequence). V gave up 0 bases and J gave up 5 bases, with 14 bases separating them. This CDR3 region has 15 residues. CDR3 sequence: CASSYSIQARDEQYF. CDR3 DNA sequence: TGTGCCAGCAGTTACTCGATCCAGGCGAGGGACGAGCAGTACTTC.

The chain couples TRBV6-1 to TRBJ1-2; a weak D match, TRBD1 (5 bases). Germline V gene sequence: CDR1 MNHNS, CDR2 SASEGT. CDR3 size: 15 residues. The V and J ends lost 2 bases and 4 bases respectively, with 14 bases between them. CDR3 nucleotide sequence: TGTGCCAGCAGTGAACTGCTGGGGGGACTCTATGGCTACACCTTC. Residues: CASSELLGGLYGYTF.

The chain combines TRBV19 with TRBJ1-1; 9 nucleotides match TRBD1. This CDR3 has 17 residues. Germline CDR1 LNHDA, CDR2 SQIVND (reference sequence). The junction had 11 bases not matched to a gene; V was cut back by 6 bases and J by 0 bases. The CDR3 spells CASRRGQGGPMNTEAFF. For the CDR3, the DNA is TGTGCCAGTAGACGGGGACAGGGCGGCCCCATGAACACTGAAGCTTTCTTT.

The J gene is TRBJ1-2, the V gene TRBV2; the D gene is possibly TRBD1 (5 bases). V was pared by 3 bases and J by 3 bases, with 11 bases between. The germline V gene has CDR1 SNHLY and CDR2 FYNNEI. The CDR3 covers 14 residues. The CDR3 nucleotides read TGTGCCAGCAGTGATTCAGGGAGCCACTATGGCTACACCTTC. Translating gives CASSDSGSHYGYTF.

The chain carries TRBV28 and TRBJ2-1, with unresolved D. Germline assignment: CDR1 MDHEN and CDR2 SYDVKM. CDR3 size: 11 residues. Trimming stripped 10 bases from V and 2 bases from J, with 6 bases between. This CDR3 reads CATTTYNEQFF. CDR3 DNA sequence: TGTGCCACTACGACCTACAATGAGCAGTTCTTC.

Only a few counts were recorded for this clone. V is TRBV5-1 and J is TRBJ2-2; no reliable D call. Per germline, CDR1 SGHRS and CDR2 YFSETQ. Deletions cut 8 bases from V and 3 bases from J, with 14 bases between. This CDR3 region has 14 residues. The DNA of the CDR3 is TGCGCCAGTACCCTGGGGTCCGACACCGGGGAGCTGTTTTTT. The encoded protein is CASTLGSDTGELFF. Drawing the rest from reference TRBV5-1 and TRBJ2-2, the complete variable domain is KAGVTQTPRYLIKTRGQQVTLSCSPISGHRSVSWYQQTPGQGLQFLFEYFSETQRNKGNFPGRFSGRQFSNSRSEMNVSTLELGDSALYLCASTLGSDTGELFFGEGSRLTVL.

V usage is TRBV28 and J usage is TRBJ2-7; D may correspond to TRBD1 or TRBD2 (5 bases each). The CDR3 runs 11 residues. Trimming left V 6 bases short and J 6 bases short, with 9 bases between. Germline lookup yields CDR1 MDHEN and CDR2 SYDVKM. Written as DNA, the CDR3 is TGTGCCAGCAGCAAGGGGAGCGAGCAGTACTTC. Amino acids: CASSKGSEQYF.

In this sample, this clone turned up many times. This sample includes further DNA sequences coding for the same CDR3. The genes are TRBV5-4 and TRBJ1-2; D perhaps matches TRBD1 (5 bases). Germline V gene data show CDR1 as SGHNT and CDR2 as YYREEE (reference sequence). The CDR3 is 14 amino acids. With 0 bases removed from V and 0 bases from J, the gap between germline ends came to 6 bases. The CDR3 nucleotides read TGTGCCAGCAGCTTGGGGGGGGCTAACTATGGCTACACCTTC. Protein: CASSLGGANYGYTF.